Described below is a single TCR beta chain sequence and its context. Its cognate antigen is unknown. This record comes from a study of identical twins. The study, taken as a whole, reports: Memory repertoires lacked the insertion deficit that abundant cord blood beta clonotypes showed.

Via MiXCR, TCRdb re-called the 5' RACE reads, giving one row per CDR3 protein. Of approximately 890,000 distinct CDR3 sequences detected, roughly an eighth appear once; the ten largest clones hold about 1.5%. CDR3 length: 14 residues. V was trimmed by 3 bases and J by 7 bases, leaving 13 bases between them. The germline V gene encodes CDR1 SGHKS and CDR2 YYEKEE (reference sequence). This sample was shared with a second study, whose subject was yellow fever vaccine responses in identical twins.

V and J are TRBV5-5 and TRBJ1-4; no clear D gene. This sequence was found in a woman younger than 30 in good health. Sequencing was performed on PBMCs. The CDR3 DNA is TGTGCCAGCAGCTGGTGGGGATTAGGTGAAAAACTGTTTTTT. It yields the protein CASSWWGLGEKLFF. Full variable domain (rest looked up from reference TRBV5-5 and TRBJ1-4): DAGVTQSPTHLIKTRGQQVTLRCSPISGHKSVSWYQQVLGQGPQFIFQYYEKEERGRGNFPDRFSARQFPNYSSELNVNALLLGDSALYLCASSWWGLGEKLFFGSGTQLSVL.